The present T cell receptor (beta chain) was sequenced within a study of blood T cell repertoires in COVID-19. The overall study: Material from acute and convalescent COVID-19 was sourced from the United States, Italy and Spain.

This CDR3 has 16 amino acids. V shed 2 bases and J 2 bases; nucleotides not matched to a gene: 3. Germline loops: CDR1 MNHEY, CDR2 SVGAGI. Clones were read by immunoSEQ multiplex PCR, and TCRdb kept only the in-frame ones, dropping some. The sample lists roughly 92,000 clones; 75% to 95% were seen once. Sequencing used peripheral blood. The V gene is TRBV6-5, the J gene TRBJ1-1; TRBD1 matches 12 bases. The receptor was derived from a man aged 45 to 65 with acute or convalescent COVID-19. The CDR3 DNA follows: TGTGCCAGCAGTTACGAGGGACAGGGGGCTAACACTGAAGCTTTCTTT. Its translation is CASSYEGQGANTEAFF.